The 6 T cell receptor beta chains reported below all come from one sample, sequenced in a study of T cell responses to AZD1222 COVID-19 vaccine. Clones were sequenced by immunoSEQ multiplex PCR, and TCRdb holds only the in-frame ones, with some missing. The table lists roughly 120,000 clones, about nine tenths of them singletons. The sample consisted of peripheral blood, taken on day 0 of AZD1222 vaccination. The receptors stem from an adult in good health.

J is TRBJ1-1 and V is TRBV6-4; D might be TRBD1 (5 bases). The CDR3 covers 12 residues. CDR1 is MRHNA, CDR2 SNTAGT, per germline. V was trimmed by 7 bases and J by 3 bases, leaving 9 bases between them. Here the CDR3 DNA reads TGTGCCAGCATGGGGGACTACACTGAAGCTTTCTTT. Encoded protein: CASMGDYTEAFF.

V gene TRBV29-1 combines with J gene TRBJ1-1; D remains unclear. V was cut by 5 bases and J by 3 bases, with 13 bases left in between. The CDR3 is 13 amino acids. Germline V gives CDR1 SQVTM, CDR2 ANQGSEA. In nucleotides, the CDR3 is TGCAGCGTTCCAGACCGCTTGGACACTGAAGCTTTCTTT. Protein sequence: CSVPDRLDTEAFF.

This chain connects TRBV20-1 to TRBJ2-5, with unresolved D. CDR3 size: 11 residues. Germline-derived CDR1 and CDR2 are DFQATT and SNEGSKA (reference sequence). Trimming left V 0 bases short and J 2 bases short, with 1 base between. CDR3 protein: CSAREQETQYF. CDR3 DNA sequence: TGCAGTGCTAGAGAGCAAGAGACCCAGTACTTC.

The chain recombines TRBV27 with TRBJ1-5; D ambiguous. The CDR3 has 13 residues. Trimming pared 1 base from V and 5 bases from J, leaving 6 bases between. Germline assignment: CDR1 MNHEY and CDR2 SMNVEV (reference sequence). CDR3 loop: CASSLWTDQPQHF. Here the CDR3 DNA reads TGTGCCAGCAGTTTATGGACCGATCAGCCCCAGCATTTT.

The chain uses TRBV10-1 and TRBJ2-3; the match to TRBD2 covers 9 bases. Germline CDR1 reads WNHNN; CDR2 reads SYGVQD (reference sequence). V shed 3 bases, J shed 0 bases, and the junction held 7 bases outside the gene matches. This CDR3 has 17 residues. The CDR3 region is CASSESRTSGSTDTQYF. CDR3 DNA: TGCGCCAGCAGTGAATCCAGAACTAGCGGGAGCACAGATACGCAGTATTTT.

The genes are TRBV6-2 or TRBV6-3 and TRBJ2-5, with 8 bases fitting TRBD1. Germline V gene lookup returns CDR1 MNHEY and CDR2 SVGEGT. V lost 7 bases to trimming and J lost 4 bases; unmatched junction nucleotides: 8. The CDR3 contains 14 residues. The CDR3 protein is CASTPGGTGETQYF. Here the CDR3 DNA reads TGTGCCAGCACCCCAGGGGGCACGGGAGAGACCCAGTACTTC.